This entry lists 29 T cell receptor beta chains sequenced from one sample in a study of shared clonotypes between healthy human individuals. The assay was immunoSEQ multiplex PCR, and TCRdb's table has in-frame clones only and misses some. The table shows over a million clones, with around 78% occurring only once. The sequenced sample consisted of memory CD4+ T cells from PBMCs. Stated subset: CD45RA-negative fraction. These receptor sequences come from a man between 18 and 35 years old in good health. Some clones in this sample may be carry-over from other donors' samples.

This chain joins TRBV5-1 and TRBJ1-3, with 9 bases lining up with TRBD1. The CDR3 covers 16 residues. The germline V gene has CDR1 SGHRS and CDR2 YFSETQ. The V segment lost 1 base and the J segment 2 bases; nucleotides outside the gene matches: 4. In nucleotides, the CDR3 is TGCGCCAGCAGCTTGCCCAGGACAGGGGCTGGAAACACCATATATTTT. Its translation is CASSLPRTGAGNTIYF.

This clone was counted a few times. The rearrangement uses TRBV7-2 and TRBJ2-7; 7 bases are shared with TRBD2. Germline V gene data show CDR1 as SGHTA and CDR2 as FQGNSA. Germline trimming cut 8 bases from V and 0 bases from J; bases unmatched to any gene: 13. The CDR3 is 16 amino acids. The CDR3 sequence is CASQGFSGQSSYEQYF. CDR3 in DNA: TGTGCCAGCCAGGGCTTTAGCGGGCAGTCCTCCTACGAGCAGTACTTC.

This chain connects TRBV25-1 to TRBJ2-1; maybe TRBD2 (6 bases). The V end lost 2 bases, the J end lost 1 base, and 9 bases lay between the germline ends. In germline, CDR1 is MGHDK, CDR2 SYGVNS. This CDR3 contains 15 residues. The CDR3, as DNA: TGTGCCAGCAGTGAAGTAGCGGCGTCCTACAATGAGCAGTTCTTC. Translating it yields CASSEVAASYNEQFF.

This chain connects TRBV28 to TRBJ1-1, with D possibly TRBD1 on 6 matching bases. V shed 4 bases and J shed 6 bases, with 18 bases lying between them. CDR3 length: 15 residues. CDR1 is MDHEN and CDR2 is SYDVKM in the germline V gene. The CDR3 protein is CASSSPGGAGPEAFF. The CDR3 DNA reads TGTGCCAGCAGTTCACCCGGGGGGGCGGGACCTGAAGCTTTCTTT.

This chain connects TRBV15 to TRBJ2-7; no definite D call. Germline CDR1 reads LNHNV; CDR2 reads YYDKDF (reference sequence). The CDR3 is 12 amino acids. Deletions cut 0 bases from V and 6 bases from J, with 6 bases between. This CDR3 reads CATSRDRFEQYF. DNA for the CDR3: TGTGCCACCAGCAGAGATCGTTTCGAGCAGTACTTC. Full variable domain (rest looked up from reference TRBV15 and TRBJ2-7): DAMVIQNPRYQVTQFGKPVTLSCSQTLNHNVMYWYQQKSSQAPKLLFHYYDKDFNNEADTPDNFQSRRPNTSFCFLDIRSPGLGDTAMYLCATSRDRFEQYFGPGTRLTVT.

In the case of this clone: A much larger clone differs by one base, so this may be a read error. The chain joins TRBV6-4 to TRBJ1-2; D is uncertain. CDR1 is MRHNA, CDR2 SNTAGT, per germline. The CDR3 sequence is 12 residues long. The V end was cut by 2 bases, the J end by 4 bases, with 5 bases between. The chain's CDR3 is CASSDMGYGYTF. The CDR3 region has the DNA TGTGCCAGCAGTGACATGGGCTATGGCTACACCTTC.

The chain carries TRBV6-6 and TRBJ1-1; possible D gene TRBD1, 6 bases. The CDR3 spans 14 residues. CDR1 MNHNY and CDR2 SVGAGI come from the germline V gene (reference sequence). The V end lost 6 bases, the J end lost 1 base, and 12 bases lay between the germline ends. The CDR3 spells CASSYRVGNTEAFF. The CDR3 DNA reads TGTGCCAGCAGCTACAGGGTGGGGAACACTGAAGCTTTCTTT.

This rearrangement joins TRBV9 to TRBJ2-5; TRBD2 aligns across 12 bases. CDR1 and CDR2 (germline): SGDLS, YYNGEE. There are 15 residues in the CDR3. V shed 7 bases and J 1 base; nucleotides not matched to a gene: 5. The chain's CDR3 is CASAPSGRGQETQYF. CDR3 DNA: TGTGCCAGCGCCCCTAGCGGGAGGGGCCAAGAGACCCAGTACTTC.

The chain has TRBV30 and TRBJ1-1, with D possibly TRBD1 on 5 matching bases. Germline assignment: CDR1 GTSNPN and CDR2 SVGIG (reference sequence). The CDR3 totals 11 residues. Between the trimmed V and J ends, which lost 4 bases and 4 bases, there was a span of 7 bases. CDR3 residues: CAWTDSTEAFF. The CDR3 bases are TGTGCCTGGACCGACAGCACTGAAGCTTTCTTT.

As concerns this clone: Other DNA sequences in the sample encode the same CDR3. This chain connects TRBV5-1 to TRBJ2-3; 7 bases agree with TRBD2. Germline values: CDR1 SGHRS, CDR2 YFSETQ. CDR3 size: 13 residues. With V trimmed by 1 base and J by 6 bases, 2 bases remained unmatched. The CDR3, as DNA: TGCGCCAGCAGCTTGTACGGGGGGGATACGCAGTATTTT. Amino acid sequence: CASSLYGGDTQYF.

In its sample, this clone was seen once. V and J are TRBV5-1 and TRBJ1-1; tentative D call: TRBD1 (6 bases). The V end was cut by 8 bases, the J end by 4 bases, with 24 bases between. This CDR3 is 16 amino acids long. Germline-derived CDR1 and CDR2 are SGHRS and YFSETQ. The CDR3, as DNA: TGCGCCAGTCGTACAGGCTTCGGGGGCTGGATCACTGAAGCTTTCTTT. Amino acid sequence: CASRTGFGGWITEAFF.

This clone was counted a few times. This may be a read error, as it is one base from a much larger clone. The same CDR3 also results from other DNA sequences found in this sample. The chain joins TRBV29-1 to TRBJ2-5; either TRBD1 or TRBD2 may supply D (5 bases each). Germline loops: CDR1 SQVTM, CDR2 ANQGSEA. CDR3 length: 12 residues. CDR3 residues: CSVFGAQETQYF. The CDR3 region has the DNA TGCAGCGTTTTCGGGGCCCAAGAAACCCAGTACTTC.

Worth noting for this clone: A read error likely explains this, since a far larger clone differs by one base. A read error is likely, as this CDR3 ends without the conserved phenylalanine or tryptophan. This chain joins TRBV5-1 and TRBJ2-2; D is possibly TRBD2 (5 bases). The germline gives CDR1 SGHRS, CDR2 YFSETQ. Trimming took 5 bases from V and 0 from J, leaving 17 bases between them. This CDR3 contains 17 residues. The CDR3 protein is CASSPTGSWSNTGELFS. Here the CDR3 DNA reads TGCGCCAGCAGTCCGACGGGGAGTTGGTCGAACACCGGGGAGCTGTTTTCT.

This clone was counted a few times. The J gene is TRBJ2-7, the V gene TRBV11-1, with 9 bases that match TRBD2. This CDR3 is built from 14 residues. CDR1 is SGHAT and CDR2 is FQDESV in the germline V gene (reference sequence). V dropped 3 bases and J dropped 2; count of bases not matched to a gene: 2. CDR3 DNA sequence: TGTGCCAGCAGCTTCCTAGCGGGAACCTACGAGCAGTACTTC. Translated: CASSFLAGTYEQYF.

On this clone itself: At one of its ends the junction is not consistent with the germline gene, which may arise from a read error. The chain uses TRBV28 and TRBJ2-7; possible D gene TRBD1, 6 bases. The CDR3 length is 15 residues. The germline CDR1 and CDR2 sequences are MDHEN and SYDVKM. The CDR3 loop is CVSLANGQGSYEQYF. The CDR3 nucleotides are TGCGTGTCCTTAGCAAACGGGCAGGGGTCCTACGAGCAGTACTTC.

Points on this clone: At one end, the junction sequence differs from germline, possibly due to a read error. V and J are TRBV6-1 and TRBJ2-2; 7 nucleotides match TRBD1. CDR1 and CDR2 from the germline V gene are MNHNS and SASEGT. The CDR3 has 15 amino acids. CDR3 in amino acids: CASSKTTGNPGELFF. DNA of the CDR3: TGTGCCAGCAGTAAGACGACAGGGAACCCCGGGGAGCTGTTTTTT.

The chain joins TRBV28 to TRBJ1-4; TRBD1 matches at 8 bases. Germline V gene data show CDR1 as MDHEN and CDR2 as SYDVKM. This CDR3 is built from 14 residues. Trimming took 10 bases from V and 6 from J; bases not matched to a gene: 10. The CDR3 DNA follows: TGTGCCATCAACACAGGGGGTGGTTATGAAAAACTGTTTTTT. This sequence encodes CAINTGGGYEKLFF.

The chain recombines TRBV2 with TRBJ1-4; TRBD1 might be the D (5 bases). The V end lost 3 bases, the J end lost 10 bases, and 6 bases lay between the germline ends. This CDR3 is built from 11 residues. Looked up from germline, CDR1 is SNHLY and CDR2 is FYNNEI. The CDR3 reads CASSEGVKLFF. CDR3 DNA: TGTGCCAGCAGTGAGGGGGTAAAACTGTTTTTT.

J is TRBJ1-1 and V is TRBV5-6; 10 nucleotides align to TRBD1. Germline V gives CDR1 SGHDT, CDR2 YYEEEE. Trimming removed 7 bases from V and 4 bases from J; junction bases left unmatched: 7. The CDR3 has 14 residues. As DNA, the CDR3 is TGTGCCAGCCAACGGGACAGGGGAGGCACTGAAGCTTTCTTT. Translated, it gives CASQRDRGGTEAFF.

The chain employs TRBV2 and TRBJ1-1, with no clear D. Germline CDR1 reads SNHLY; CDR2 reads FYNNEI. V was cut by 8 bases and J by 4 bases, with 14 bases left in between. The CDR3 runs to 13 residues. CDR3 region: CASQAAWGTEAFF. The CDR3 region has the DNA TGTGCCAGCCAAGCTGCGTGGGGCACTGAAGCTTTCTTT.

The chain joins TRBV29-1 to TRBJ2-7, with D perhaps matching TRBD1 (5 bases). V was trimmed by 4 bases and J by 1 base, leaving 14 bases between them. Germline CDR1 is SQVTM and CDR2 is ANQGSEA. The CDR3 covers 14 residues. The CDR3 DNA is TGCAGCGTTGCGGGCAGGGAAGGGTCCTACGAGCAGTACTTC. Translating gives CSVAGREGSYEQYF.

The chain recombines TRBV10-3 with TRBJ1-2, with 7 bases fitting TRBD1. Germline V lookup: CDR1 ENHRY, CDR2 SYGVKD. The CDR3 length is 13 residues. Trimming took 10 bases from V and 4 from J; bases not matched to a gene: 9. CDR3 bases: TGTGCCACCTCCGGGACAGCGGGCTATGGCTACACCTTC. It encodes CATSGTAGYGYTF.

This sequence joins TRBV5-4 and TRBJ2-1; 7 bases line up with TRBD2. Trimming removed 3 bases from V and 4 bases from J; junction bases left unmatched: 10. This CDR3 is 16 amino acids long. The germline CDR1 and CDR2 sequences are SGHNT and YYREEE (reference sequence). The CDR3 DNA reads TGTGCCAGCAGCTCGGGGCTAGCGGAGCCTTACAATGAGCAGTTCTTC. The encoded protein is CASSSGLAEPYNEQFF. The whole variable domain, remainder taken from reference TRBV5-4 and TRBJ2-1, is ETGVTQSPTHLIKTRGQQVTLRCSSQSGHNTVSWYQQALGQGPQFIFQYYREEENGRGNFPPRFSGLQFPNYSSELNVNALELDDSALYLCASSSGLAEPYNEQFFGPGTRLTVL.

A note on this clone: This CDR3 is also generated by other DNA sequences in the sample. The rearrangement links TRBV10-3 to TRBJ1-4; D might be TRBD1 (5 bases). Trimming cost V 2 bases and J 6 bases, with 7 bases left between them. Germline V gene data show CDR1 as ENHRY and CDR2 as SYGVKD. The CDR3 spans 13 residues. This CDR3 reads CAISEGADEKLFF. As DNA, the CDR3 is TGTGCCATCAGTGAGGGGGCGGATGAAAAACTGTTTTTT.

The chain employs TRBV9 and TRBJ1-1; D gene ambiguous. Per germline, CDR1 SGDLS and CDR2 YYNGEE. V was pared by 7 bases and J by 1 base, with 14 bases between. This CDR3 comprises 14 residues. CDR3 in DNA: TGTGCCAGCGGCCGAGGGTTGGGGAACACTGAAGCTTTCTTT. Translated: CASGRGLGNTEAFF. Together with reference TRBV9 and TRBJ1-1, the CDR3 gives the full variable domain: DSGVTQTPKHLITATGQRVTLRCSPRSGDLSVYWYQQSLDQGLQFLIQYYNGEERAKGNILERFSAQQFPDLHSELNLSSLELGDSALYFCASGRGLGNTEAFFGQGTRLTVV.

This CDR3 is CASSTTSGGETQYF. Written as DNA, the CDR3 is TGTGCCAGCAGCACCACGTCGGGTGGCGAGACCCAGTACTTC. The J gene is TRBJ2-5, the V gene TRBV5-4; D gene unclear. CDR3 length equals 14 residues. Germline-derived CDR1 and CDR2 are SGHNT and YYREEE (reference sequence). Trimming stripped 4 bases from V and 5 bases from J, with 15 bases between.

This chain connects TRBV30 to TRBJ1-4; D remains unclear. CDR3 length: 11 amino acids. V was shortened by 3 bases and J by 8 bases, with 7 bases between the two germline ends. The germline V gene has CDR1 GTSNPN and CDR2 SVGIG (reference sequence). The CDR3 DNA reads TGTGCCTGGAGCGGCCTGGAAAAACTGTTTTTT. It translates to CAWSGLEKLFF.

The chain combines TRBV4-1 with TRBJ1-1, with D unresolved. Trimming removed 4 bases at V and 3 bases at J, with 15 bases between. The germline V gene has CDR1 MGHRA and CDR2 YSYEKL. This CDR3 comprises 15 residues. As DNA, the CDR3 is TGCGCCAGCAGCCTTTGGGCCGGCCCAGACACTGAAGCTTTCTTT. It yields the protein CASSLWAGPDTEAFF.

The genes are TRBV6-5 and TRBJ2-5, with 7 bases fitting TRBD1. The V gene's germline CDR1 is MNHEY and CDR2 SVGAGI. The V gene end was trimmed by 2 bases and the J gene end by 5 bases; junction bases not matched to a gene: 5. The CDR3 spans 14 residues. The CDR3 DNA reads TGTGCCAGCAGTTACCAACAGGGGTGGGAGACCCAGTACTTC. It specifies CASSYQQGWETQYF.